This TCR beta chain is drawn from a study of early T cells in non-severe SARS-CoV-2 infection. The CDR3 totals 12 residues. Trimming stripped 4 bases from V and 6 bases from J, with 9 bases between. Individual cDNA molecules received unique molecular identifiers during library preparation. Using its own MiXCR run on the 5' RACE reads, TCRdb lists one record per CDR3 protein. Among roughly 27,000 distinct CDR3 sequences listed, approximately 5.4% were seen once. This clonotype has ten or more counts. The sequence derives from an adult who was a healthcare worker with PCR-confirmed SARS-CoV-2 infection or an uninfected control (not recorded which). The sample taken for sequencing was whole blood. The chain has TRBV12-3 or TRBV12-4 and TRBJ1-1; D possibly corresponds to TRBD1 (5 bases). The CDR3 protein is CASSYRTSEAFF. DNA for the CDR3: TGTGCCAGCAGTTACCGGACATCTGAAGCTTTCTTT.